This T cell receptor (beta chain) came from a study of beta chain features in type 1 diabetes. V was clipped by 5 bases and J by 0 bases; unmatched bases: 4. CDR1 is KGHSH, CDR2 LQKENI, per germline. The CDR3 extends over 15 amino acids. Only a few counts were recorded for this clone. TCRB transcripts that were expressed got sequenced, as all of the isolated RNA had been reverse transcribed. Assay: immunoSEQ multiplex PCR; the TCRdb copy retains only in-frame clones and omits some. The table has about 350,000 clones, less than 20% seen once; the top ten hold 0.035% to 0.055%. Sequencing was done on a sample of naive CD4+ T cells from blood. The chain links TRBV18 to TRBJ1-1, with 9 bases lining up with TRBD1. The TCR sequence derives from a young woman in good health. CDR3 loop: CASSAGQGVNTEAFF. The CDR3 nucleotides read TGTGCCAGCTCAGCGGGACAGGGCGTGAACACTGAAGCTTTCTTT.